The rows below give T cell receptor beta chains drawn from one sample of a study of control samples from healthy donors and cancer patients. Sequencing was performed with immunoSEQ multiplex PCR; in TCRdb, only in-frame clones are kept and a portion is missing. Counted here are 160,000 or so clones, 85% to 95% occurring once; the ten biggest clones make up about 8.5%. The sequenced material came from blood. The source is a woman between 40 and 55 years old in good health. Both conserved end residues are part of each CDR3. The D gene is left open where the match is weak. Rows may omit the clone size; those that give it use once, few, many or a size class.

J: TRBJ1-6; V: TRBV19; size: .; D: TRBD1; CDR3: CASRETGMNSPLHF; DNA: TGTGCCAGTAGGGAGACAGGGATGAATTCACCCCTCCACTTT
J: TRBJ1-6; V: TRBV28; size: .; D: .; CDR3: CASRYHREVGNSPLHF; DNA: TGTGCCAGCAGGTACCACAGGGAGGTTGGTAATTCACCCCTCCACTTT
J: TRBJ1-1; V: TRBV5-1; size: .; D: .; CDR3: CATHIPGRKNTEAFF; DNA: TGCGCCACCCATATCCCCGGACGGAAGAACACTGAAGCTTTCTTT
J: TRBJ1-1; V: TRBV18; size: .; D: TRBD1; CDR3: CASSPGTGGIHTEAFF; DNA: TGTGCCAGCTCACCCGGGACAGGGGGAATTCACACTGAAGCTTTCTTT
J: TRBJ2-3; V: TRBV10-1; size: once; D: TRBD2; CDR3: CASRRGGTDTQYF; DNA: TGCGCCAGCAGGCGGGGGGGCACAGATACGCAGTATTTT
J: TRBJ2-4; V: TRBV7-2; size: .; D: .; CDR3: CASSPRTNYGLAKNIQYF; DNA: TGTGCCAGCAGCCCCCGAACCAACTACGGTCTAGCCAAAAACATTCAGTACTTC
J: TRBJ2-5; V: TRBV7-2; size: once; D: TRBD1; CDR3: CASSKDRGAPGKYF; DNA: TGTGCCAGCAGCAAAGACAGGGGCGCCCCAGGGAAGTACTTC
J: TRBJ2-5; V: TRBV7-3; size: .; D: .; CDR3: CASSLNTVETQYF; DNA: TGTGCCAGCAGCTTAAATACCGTAGAGACCCAGTACTTC
J: TRBJ2-1; V: TRBV5-4; size: once; D: TRBD2; CDR3: CASSLVGTSGRGAYNEQFF; DNA: TGTGCCAGCAGCTTGGTAGGGACTAGCGGGAGAGGCGCCTACAATGAGCAGTTCTTC
J: TRBJ2-2; V: TRBV5-1; size: .; D: TRBD2; CDR3: CASSLVASGSGELFF; DNA: TGCGCCAGCAGCTTGGTCGCTAGCGGAAGCGGGGAGCTGTTTTTT
J: TRBJ1-5; V: TRBV9; size: .; D: .; CDR3: CASSGGSNQPQHF; DNA: TGTGCCAGCTCCGGGGGTAGCAATCAGCCCCAGCATTTT
J: TRBJ1-3; V: TRBV29-1; size: .; D: .; CDR3: CSVEAGHTIYF; DNA: TGCAGCGTTGAGGCGGGGCACACCATATATTTT
J: TRBJ1-4; V: TRBV5-1; size: .; D: .; CDR3: CASSAAGTTNEKLFF; DNA: TGCGCCAGCAGCGCCGCCGGGACAACTAATGAAAAACTGTTTTTT
J: TRBJ2-7; V: TRBV4-1; size: .; D: .; CDR3: CASSQEGLGPRYF; DNA: TGCGCCAGCAGCCAAGAGGGTTTGGGCCCCCGGTACTTC
J: TRBJ1-1; V: TRBV19; size: once; D: .; CDR3: CASSIARGNTEAFF; DNA: TGTGCCAGTAGTATCGCCAGGGGGAACACTGAAGCTTTCTTT
J: TRBJ2-1; V: TRBV19; size: .; D: .; CDR3: CASSIGGASISIYNEQFF; DNA: TGTGCCAGTAGTATAGGGGGGGCTAGCATTAGCATCTACAATGAGCAGTTCTTC
J: TRBJ2-7; V: TRBV5-1; size: .; D: .; CDR3: CASTKGQGIHEQYF; DNA: TGCGCCAGCACAAAAGGGCAGGGTATCCACGAGCAGTACTTC
J: TRBJ2-7; V: TRBV4-1; size: .; D: .; CDR3: CASSQSSGPSYEQYF; DNA: TGCGCCAGCAGCCAATCGAGTGGGCCCTCCTACGAGCAGTACTTC
J: TRBJ2-5; V: TRBV5-1; size: .; D: .; CDR3: CASSLDSSQREYF; DNA: TGCGCCAGCAGCTTGGACTCTAGCCAACGAGAGTACTTC
J: TRBJ2-1; V: TRBV7-3; size: .; D: .; CDR3: CASSPQTYNEQFF; DNA: TGTGCCAGCAGCCCGCAGACCTACAATGAGCAGTTCTTC
J: TRBJ1-5; V: TRBV18; size: .; D: .; CDR3: CASSPETDYDQPQHF; DNA: TGTGCCAGCTCCCCGGAGACGGACTATGATCAGCCCCAGCATTTT
J: TRBJ1-5; V: TRBV5-6; size: .; D: TRBD1; CDR3: CASSLVGGQGRHQPQHF; DNA: TGTGCCAGCAGCTTGGTGGGTGGACAGGGGCGTCATCAGCCCCAGCATTTT
J: TRBJ1-2; V: TRBV19; size: few; D: TRBD1; CDR3: CASSPPDRANGYTF; DNA: TGTGCCAGTAGTCCCCCAGACAGGGCAAACGGCTACACCTTC
J: TRBJ2-7; V: TRBV14; size: .; D: .; CDR3: CASSRTGYEQYF; DNA: TGTGCCAGCAGTAGGACTGGCTACGAGCAGTACTTC
J: TRBJ1-1; V: TRBV27; size: .; D: .; CDR3: CASSSRERLNTEAFF; DNA: TGTGCCAGCAGTTCAAGGGAGCGGTTGAACACTGAAGCTTTCTTT
J: TRBJ1-2; V: TRBV5-4; size: .; D: .; CDR3: CASSLGGSYGYTF; DNA: TGTGCCAGCAGCTTGGGGGGTTCCTATGGCTACACCTTC
J: TRBJ1-2; V: TRBV5-6; size: once; D: .; CDR3: CASSSYGQLFADGYTF; DNA: TGTGCCAGCAGCTCCTATGGACAGCTCTTCGCGGATGGCTACACCTTC
J: TRBJ2-7; V: TRBV6-5; size: .; D: TRBD1; CDR3: CASSYGRRGPEYF; DNA: TGTGCCAGCAGTTACGGTCGCAGGGGGCCGGAGTACTTC
J: TRBJ1-2; V: TRBV24-1; size: .; D: .; CDR3: CATSDPDRSYGYTF; DNA: TGTGCCACCAGTGACCCAGACAGAAGCTATGGCTACACCTTC
J: TRBJ1-1; V: TRBV19; size: .; D: TRBD1; CDR3: CASSSRGLVVPEAFF; DNA: TGTGCCAGTAGTTCCAGGGGGCTCGTCGTTCCTGAAGCTTTCTTT
J: TRBJ2-7; V: TRBV6-6; size: .; D: .; CDR3: CASSYPQEFENEQYF; DNA: TGTGCCAGCAGTTACCCTCAGGAGTTCGAGAACGAGCAGTACTTC
J: TRBJ1-1; V: TRBV5-1; size: .; D: .; CDR3: CASRTGTEAFF; DNA: TGCGCCAGTCGGACGGGGACTGAAGCTTTCTTT
J: TRBJ2-1; V: TRBV3-1/TRBV3-2; size: .; D: TRBD1; CDR3: CASSQQPGTAHEQFF; DNA: TGTGCCAGCAGCCAACAGCCCGGGACAGCCCATGAGCAGTTCTTC
J: TRBJ1-2; V: TRBV15; size: .; D: .; CDR3: CATSRDSGAGGYTF; DNA: TGTGCCACCAGCAGAGACTCAGGGGCAGGGGGCTACACCTTC
J: TRBJ1-4; V: TRBV5-1; size: .; D: .; CDR3: CASSLVTDIPTTNEKLFF; DNA: TGCGCCAGCAGCTTAGTGACAGATATTCCTACAACTAATGAAAAACTGTTTTTT
J: TRBJ2-3; V: TRBV6-5; size: .; D: .; CDR3: CASRAGTADTQYF; DNA: TGTGCCAGCAGGGCGGGGACAGCAGATACGCAGTATTTT
J: TRBJ1-2; V: TRBV16; size: .; D: TRBD1; CDR3: CASSHTDRGNYGYTF; DNA: TGTGCCAGCAGCCACACGGACAGGGGGAACTATGGCTACACCTTC
J: TRBJ1-5; V: TRBV19; size: .; D: .; CDR3: CASSSAQGGGNQPQHF; DNA: TGTGCCAGTAGTAGCGCCCAGGGAGGGGGCAATCAGCCCCAGCATTTT
J: TRBJ2-3; V: TRBV7-6; size: .; D: TRBD2; CDR3: CASSFLAGEDFGSTDTQYF; DNA: TGTGCCAGCAGCTTTCTAGCGGGAGAGGACTTCGGGAGCACAGATACGCAGTATTTT
J: TRBJ2-1; V: TRBV7-2; size: .; D: .; CDR3: CASSPKGDKTAYNEQFF; DNA: TGTGCCAGCAGCCCTAAGGGGGACAAGACAGCATACAATGAGCAGTTCTTC
J: TRBJ1-6; V: TRBV4-3; size: .; D: .; CDR3: CASSRDTASPLHF; DNA: TGCGCCAGCAGCCGGGACACAGCTTCACCCCTCCACTTT
J: TRBJ2-3; V: TRBV9; size: .; D: .; CDR3: CASSVAGQTSTDTQYF; DNA: TGTGCCAGCAGCGTGGCGGGACAGACTAGCACAGATACGCAGTATTTT
J: TRBJ2-6; V: TRBV27; size: once; D: .; CDR3: CASSSRGSGANVLTF; DNA: TGTGCCAGCAGTTCACGGGGTTCGGGGGCCAACGTCCTGACTTTC
J: TRBJ1-1; V: TRBV7-2; size: .; D: .; CDR3: CASSLTDLTEAFF; DNA: TGTGCCAGCAGCTTGACCGACCTGACTGAAGCTTTCTTT
J: TRBJ1-2; V: TRBV30; size: .; D: .; CDR3: CAWSRTAGGYGYTF; DNA: TGTGCCTGGAGCCGGACCGCGGGGGGCTATGGCTACACCTTC
J: TRBJ1-1; V: TRBV7-2; size: .; D: .; CDR3: CASSSRGGNTEAFF; DNA: TGTGCCAGCAGCTCTAGGGGCGGGAACACTGAAGCTTTCTTT
J: TRBJ2-6; V: TRBV5-1; size: once; D: .; CDR3: CASSGGRAQVRANVLTF; DNA: TGCGCCAGCAGCGGGGGTAGGGCACAAGTCCGGGCCAACGTCCTGACTTTC
J: TRBJ1-4; V: TRBV6-5; size: .; D: TRBD1; CDR3: CASSLDRGNEKLFF; DNA: TGTGCCAGCAGTTTGGACAGGGGAAATGAAAAACTGTTTTTT
J: TRBJ1-5; V: TRBV4-2; size: .; D: TRBD1; CDR3: CASSPSDRDSQPQHF; DNA: TGTGCCAGCAGCCCTTCCGACAGGGATTCCCAGCCCCAGCATTTT
J: TRBJ1-1; V: TRBV7-2; size: .; D: .; CDR3: CASSLEVRVNTEAFF; DNA: TGTGCCAGCAGCTTAGAGGTCAGGGTGAACACTGAAGCTTTCTTT
J: TRBJ1-1; V: TRBV5-8; size: .; D: TRBD1; CDR3: CASSLAGTGRTEAFF; DNA: TGTGCCAGCAGCTTGGCCGGGACAGGGCGCACTGAAGCTTTCTTT
J: TRBJ1-1; V: TRBV16; size: .; D: .; CDR3: CASSQSTIGSEAFF; DNA: TGTGCCAGCAGCCAGTCGACAATTGGGTCTGAAGCTTTCTTT
J: TRBJ1-1; V: TRBV6-5; size: .; D: .; CDR3: CASSWGMNTEAFF; DNA: TGTGCCAGCAGTTGGGGAATGAACACTGAAGCTTTCTTT
J: TRBJ1-2; V: TRBV30; size: .; D: .; CDR3: CAWSQGSGYGYTF; DNA: TGTGCCTGGAGTCAAGGGTCCGGGTATGGCTACACCTTC